This TCR beta chain derives from a study of cytomegalovirus exposure and HLA in healthy donors. With regard to this clone: The antigen is undetermined.

The germline V gene encodes CDR1 MGHRA and CDR2 YSYEKL. Trimming removed 5 bases at V and 3 bases at J, with 20 bases between. The CDR3 extends over 17 amino acids. General study results and limits: There were under 200 TCR beta chains listed as cytomegalovirus-associated. According to a subsequent analysis, TCR clusters identified in the first cohort showed a tendency to co-occur across the 100 to 150 validation repertoires.

Sequenced by immunoSEQ multiplex PCR; TCRdb stores in-frame clones only, minus some. The sample contains approximately 100,000 clones, 87% of which appear only once. Sequencing was carried out using PBMCs. The TCR was taken from a woman between 25 and 40 years old in good health and CMV-seronegative. V and J are TRBV4-1 and TRBJ1-5, with D unclear. The CDR3 region is CASSSLPAADINQPQHF. The CDR3 DNA sequence: TGCGCCAGCAGCTCCCTTCCGGCGGCAGATATCAATCAGCCCCAGCATTTT.